What follows is one TCR beta chain and its context. Its matching antigen is unknown. An approximately 120-subject validation cohort, separate from the approximately 720-subject first cohort, supplied the donors. Germline assignment: CDR1 SGHTA and CDR2 FQGTGA. The CDR3 sequence is 15 residues long. Trimming cost V 5 bases and J 2 bases; bases outside gene matches: 7. The sample originates from a study of cytomegalovirus exposure and HLA in healthy donors. Findings and limits, study-wide: The classifier, whose performance was assessed in both the original and validation cohorts, reportedly diagnosed cytomegalovirus status with high specificity and sensitivity. Rare TCR sequences dominated, though some public TCRs recurred in many donors. First-cohort TCR clusters tended to co-occur in the 120 or so validation repertoires, a later analysis found.

Using immunoSEQ multiplex PCR, the repertoire was profiled, and TCRdb retains in-frame clones only, with some absent. The table has 100,000 or so clones, 70% to 90% seen once. The chain uses TRBV7-3 and TRBJ2-3; 7 nucleotides align to TRBD1. The material sequenced was PBMCs. This TCR derives from a woman in her thirties in good health and CMV-seronegative. In nucleotides, the CDR3 is TGTGCCAGCAGCATCGACAGGGCACACACAGATACGCAGTATTTT. Amino acids: CASSIDRAHTDTQYF.